This TCR beta chain is drawn from a study of T cells after somatic rescue of genetic block (TCRdb year 2020). For the study in its entirety: What the study looked at was long-term robustness, specifically in a T-cell system that came about through somatic rescue of a genetic block in T-cell development.

The CDR3 measures 14 amino acids from cysteine to phenylalanine. The CDR3 DNA has 42 bases and is translated from base 1. The germline V gene gives CDR1 as MNHNS and CDR2 as SASEGT. The V end gives up 3 bases and the J end 3 bases, leaving 2 bases in the junction not matched to a gene. In the case of this clone: Its antigen specificity is not known. Base-call qualities are not available, and no considerably larger clone is one nucleotide away.

Preparation of the library involved the immunoSEQ multiplex PCR assay. As stored in TCRdb, this immuneACCESS dataset retains in-frame rearrangements with V and J assigned. A fraction of the clones does not appear; measured against another copy, unresolved V genes explain less than half of the discrepancy, and the remainder lacks a known reason. The sample table records 67,000 or so clones; just over 90% of these occur just once. Of the sample, approximately 3% falls within the top ten clones. The receptor was derived from a man aged 25-45 years. The receptor chain draws on TRBV6-1 and TRBJ2-7, and 10 bases in between align with TRBD2. Sequencing was performed on peripheral blood mononuclear cells (PBMCs). The DNA sequence is as follows: TGTGCCAGCAGTGAGCCTAGCGGGAGCTACGAGCAGTACTTC. This is translated as CASSEPSGSYEQYF.